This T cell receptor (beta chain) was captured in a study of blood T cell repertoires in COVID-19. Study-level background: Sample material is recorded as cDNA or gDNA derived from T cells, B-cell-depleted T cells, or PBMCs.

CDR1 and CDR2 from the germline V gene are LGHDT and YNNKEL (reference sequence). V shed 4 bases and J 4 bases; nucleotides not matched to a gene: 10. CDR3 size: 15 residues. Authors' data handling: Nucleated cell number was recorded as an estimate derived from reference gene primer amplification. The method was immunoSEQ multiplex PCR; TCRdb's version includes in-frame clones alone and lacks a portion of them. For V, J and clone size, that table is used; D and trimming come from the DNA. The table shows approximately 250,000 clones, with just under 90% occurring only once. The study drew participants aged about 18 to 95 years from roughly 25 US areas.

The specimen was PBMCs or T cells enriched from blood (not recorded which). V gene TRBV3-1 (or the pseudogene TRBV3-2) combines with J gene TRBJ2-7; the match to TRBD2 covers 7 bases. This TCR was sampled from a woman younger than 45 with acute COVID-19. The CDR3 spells CASSPAGTPGYEQYF. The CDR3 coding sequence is TGTGCCAGCAGCCCAGCGGGAACTCCGGGTTACGAGCAGTACTTC.